A single sample is the source of the 21 T cell receptor beta chains below, sequenced in a study of cytomegalovirus exposure and HLA in healthy donors. Primers: 60 Vbeta forward and 13 Jbeta reverse. The method was immunoSEQ multiplex PCR; TCRdb's version includes in-frame clones alone and lacks a portion of them. Of about 190,000 clones detected, 74% appear once; the ten largest clones hold 3.1%. The sample taken for sequencing was PBMCs. The receptors originated from a woman aged 30 to 39 in good health and CMV-seropositive.

This clone was seen a handful of times. The chain recombines TRBV5-1 with TRBJ2-5; 11 nucleotides agree with TRBD2. CDR3 length equals 13 residues. CDR1 is SGHRS and CDR2 is YFSETQ in the germline V gene. Trimming took 7 bases from V and 5 from J; bases not matched to a gene: 4. Written as DNA, the CDR3 is TGCGCCAGCCGACTAGCGGGAAGGGAGACCCAGTACTTC. Translating gives CASRLAGRETQYF.

The genes are TRBV4-1 and TRBJ2-1; D perhaps matches TRBD2 (7 bases). Per the germline V gene, CDR1 is MGHRA and CDR2 is YSYEKL. The CDR3 totals 16 residues. Trimming stripped 1 base from V and 6 bases from J, with 16 bases between. The CDR3 DNA sequence: TGCGCCAGCAGCCAAGGCGGGGGCTTTGGCGTCAATGAGCAGTTCTTC. As protein: CASSQGGGFGVNEQFF.

The chain has TRBV7-8 and TRBJ1-1; D possibly corresponds to TRBD1 (5 bases). The germline V gene has CDR1 SGHVS and CDR2 FQNEAQ. The CDR3 runs to 14 residues. V lost 5 bases to trimming and J lost 2 bases, with 12 bases between them. The CDR3 reads CASSPDRYNTEAFF. The CDR3 nucleotides are TGTGCCAGCAGCCCCGACAGATACAACACTGAAGCTTTCTTT.

This clone has just a few counts. V and J are TRBV6-9 and TRBJ2-5; 9 bases line up with TRBD2. The DNA matches TRBJ2-7 better at its end, which makes the J call doubtful. CDR3 length: 17 amino acids. Germline V CDR1 and CDR2: MNHGY, SVAAGI. In DNA, the CDR3 is TGTGCCAGCAGTCAACAAACCGCTAGCGGGGCCCTTTACGAGCAGTACTTC. Its translation: CASSQQTASGALYEQYF.

The chain joins TRBV29-1 to TRBJ2-3; D possibly corresponds to TRBD1 (5 bases). CDR3 length: 16 amino acids. CDR1 is SQVTM, CDR2 ANQGSEA, per germline. V was pared by 3 bases and J by 0 bases, with 16 bases between. The CDR3, as DNA: TGCAGCGTTGAGCATTGGGGCCCAGCGAGCACAGATACGCAGTATTTT. This translates into CSVEHWGPASTDTQYF.

The chain's CDR3 is CASSSPGRLAYSNQPQHF. The CDR3 DNA is TGTGCCAGCAGCTCTCCGGGGAGGTTGGCATATAGCAATCAGCCCCAGCATTTT. V gene TRBV5-8 combines with J gene TRBJ1-5; D not resolved. There are 18 residues in the CDR3. CDR1 and CDR2 (germline): SGHTS, YDEGEE. V gave up 3 bases and J gave up 0 bases, with 19 bases separating them.

The CDR3: CASSELGHLNTEAFF. The CDR3 coding sequence is TGTGCCAGCAGTGAGTTAGGACACTTGAACACTGAAGCTTTCTTT. The rearrangement links TRBV2 to TRBJ1-1; tentatively, D is TRBD1 (5 bases). Germline CDR1 SNHLY, CDR2 FYNNEI. Trimming pared 3 bases from V and 0 bases from J, leaving 11 bases between. The CDR3 length is 15 residues.

This clone showed up just once. The J gene is TRBJ2-3, the V gene TRBV5-1, with D tentatively TRBD2 (5 bases). The germline CDR1 and CDR2 sequences are SGHRS and YFSETQ. The CDR3 length is 16 residues. V was cut by 4 bases and J by 2 bases, with 17 bases left in between. The CDR3 region is CASSPGRGIFTDTQYF. The CDR3 bases are TGCGCCAGCAGCCCCGGTAGAGGGATCTTCACAGATACGCAGTATTTT.

The genes are TRBV11-2 and TRBJ2-1, with 8 bases aligning to TRBD2. CDR3 length: 16 residues. V shed 5 bases and J 9 bases; nucleotides not matched to a gene: 15. The V gene's germline CDR1 is SGHAT and CDR2 FQNNGV. CDR3 in DNA: TGTGCCAGCAGCGAAAACTCGGGACTAGTGGGGGTTGAGCAGTTCTTC. Translating gives CASSENSGLVGVEQFF.

The rearrangement uses TRBV27 and TRBJ1-1, with 9 bases matching TRBD1. The CDR3 totals 16 residues. The V gene's germline CDR1 is MNHEY and CDR2 SMNVEV (reference sequence). With 1 base clipped from V and 1 base from J, the junction kept 4 bases outside the gene matches. CDR3: CASSLWRGQGNTEAFF. CDR3 bases: TGTGCCAGCAGTTTATGGCGGGGACAGGGGAACACTGAAGCTTTCTTT.

The chain combines TRBV18 with TRBJ2-3, with 7 nucleotides matching TRBD1. CDR1 is KGHSH, CDR2 LQKENI, per germline. V lost 5 bases and J lost 4; bases outside the gene matches: 3. The CDR3 runs to 13 residues. The CDR3 nucleotides are TGTGCCAGCTCAGCCCAGGGGGCAGATACGCAGTATTTT. This codes for CASSAQGADTQYF.

This chain connects TRBV19 to TRBJ1-2, with TRBD1 as a possible D gene (5 bases). Trimming stripped 5 bases from V and 2 bases from J, with 15 bases between. CDR3 length: 15 amino acids. Germline-derived CDR1 and CDR2 are LNHDA and SQIVND (reference sequence). The CDR3 DNA reads TGTGCCAGTAGTCCCTTGATGGGGGGAAACTATGGCTACACCTTC. Protein: CASSPLMGGNYGYTF.

V usage is TRBV7-9 and J usage is TRBJ2-3, with TRBD2 matching 10 bases. Unmatched junction bases numbered 10, after V lost 1 base and J lost 0 bases. The germline V gene has CDR1 SEHNR and CDR2 FQNEAQ (reference sequence). The CDR3 is made up of 19 amino acids. The CDR3 nucleotides are TGTGCCAGCAGCTTAGGTTGGGCTAGCGGGAGTCTGAGCACAGATACGCAGTATTTT. It specifies CASSLGWASGSLSTDTQYF.

The genes are TRBV19 and TRBJ2-7; D ambiguous. V lost 4 bases and J lost 2, with 9 bases in between. The CDR3 loop spans 13 amino acids. CDR1 and CDR2 from the germline V gene are LNHDA and SQIVND (reference sequence). Here the CDR3 reads CASSNNSPYEQYF. Written as DNA, the CDR3 is TGTGCCAGTAGTAACAACAGCCCCTACGAGCAGTACTTC.

This clone is a singleton in its sample. The V and J genes are TRBV15 and TRBJ2-7; TRBD1 aligns across 9 bases. CDR3 length: 17 residues. Germline V gene data show CDR1 as LNHNV and CDR2 as YYDKDF (reference sequence). V lost 1 base, J lost 3 bases, and 10 bases stayed unmatched. The CDR3 here is CATSRVPPDRGNYEQYF. The CDR3 DNA reads TGTGCCACCAGCAGAGTACCCCCGGACAGGGGTAACTACGAGCAGTACTTC.

This clone was observed a handful of times. The chain joins TRBV7-2 to TRBJ2-4, with 8 bases aligning to TRBD2. CDR1 and CDR2 (germline): SGHTA, FQGNSA. CDR3 length equals 14 residues. The trim removed 4 bases at V and 7 bases at J, leaving 6 bases unmatched. The CDR3 protein is CASSYKREWNIQYF. Here the CDR3 DNA reads TGTGCCAGCAGCTACAAGCGGGAGTGGAACATTCAGTACTTC.

This chain joins TRBV6-1 and TRBJ1-5, with 8 bases matching TRBD1. There are 15 residues in the CDR3. Trimming cost V 7 bases and J 2 bases; bases outside gene matches: 7. CDR1 and CDR2 (germline): MNHNS, SASEGT. CDR3 region: CASNWTGRRNQPQHF. CDR3 DNA: TGTGCCAGCAATTGGACAGGGAGGCGCAATCAGCCCCAGCATTTT.

This chain uses TRBV6-1 with TRBJ2-7, with 8 bases that match TRBD1. The CDR3 consists of 14 residues. After removal of 1 base from V and 4 bases from J, the junction contained 3 bases not matched to a gene. Germline V gene data show CDR1 as MNHNS and CDR2 as SASEGT. CDR3 coding DNA: TGTGCCAGCAGTGAAGGGACAGGGAGGTACGAGCAGTACTTC. Protein sequence: CASSEGTGRYEQYF.

The V gene is TRBV28, the J gene TRBJ2-7, with D possibly being TRBD1 (5 bases). Germline-derived CDR1 and CDR2 are MDHEN and SYDVKM. The CDR3 length is 14 residues. Trimming left V 3 bases short and J 3 bases short, with 12 bases between. CDR3 sequence: CASSLGRAGYEQYF. CDR3 nucleotide sequence: TGTGCCAGCAGTTTGGGCAGGGCTGGCTACGAGCAGTACTTC.

The chain couples TRBV4-2 to TRBJ2-7; D may be TRBD1 (5 bases). The CDR3 contains 14 residues. V lost 0 bases to trimming and J lost 5 bases, with 11 bases between them. Germline V gives CDR1 LGHNA, CDR2 YNFKEQ. The CDR3 loop is CASSQEGRSHEQYF. Written as DNA, the CDR3 is TGTGCCAGCAGCCAAGAGGGGCGGTCCCACGAGCAGTACTTC.

This chain connects TRBV29-1 to TRBJ2-1; 10 bases fit TRBD1. The V gene's germline CDR1 is SQVTM and CDR2 ANQGSEA. The CDR3 has 13 residues. Trimming removed 7 bases from V and 8 bases from J; junction bases left unmatched: 8. CDR3 loop: CSAGTGELYEQFF. CDR3 coding DNA: TGCAGCGCTGGGACAGGGGAGTTGTATGAGCAGTTCTTC.